A single sample is the source of the 7 T cell receptor beta chains below, sequenced in a study of CD8 T cells in Susac syndrome. The RNA input was roughly 0.45 to 1 ug, and it was reverse transcribed with random hexamers. TCRdb used MiXCR to reprocess the immunoSEQ multiplex PCR reads, holding one entry per CDR3 protein. The data contain some 130,000 distinct CDR3 sequences, around 96% of them singletons. The sample taken for sequencing was CD4+ T cells from PBMCs. Every receptor here comes from a human donor in good health.

This sequence joins TRBV29-1 and TRBJ2-7, with 9 bases identical to TRBD2. Germline V gives CDR1 SQVTM, CDR2 ANQGSEA. V was clipped by 8 bases and J by 3 bases; unmatched bases: 8. The CDR3 has 13 residues. The CDR3 loop reads CSISGSPLYEQYF. The CDR3 DNA reads as TGCAGCATTAGCGGGAGTCCTCTCTACGAGCAGTACTTC.

The CDR3 DNA follows: TGTGCCACCAGTGATCCCGGGACGGCCTTCCGGGAGCAGTTCTTC. Its protein product is CATSDPGTAFREQFF. The rearrangement uses TRBV24-1 and TRBJ2-1; either TRBD1 or TRBD2 may fit D (5 bases each). Trimming took off 3 bases at V and 10 bases at J, with 18 bases between the two ends. The CDR3 consists of 15 residues. Germline V gene data show CDR1 as KGHDR and CDR2 as SFDVKD.

The chain recombines TRBV7-2 with TRBJ2-7; D perhaps matches TRBD2 (6 bases). This CDR3 spans 14 amino acids. With 7 bases removed from V and 0 bases from J, the gap between germline ends came to 13 bases. CDR1 is SGHTA and CDR2 is FQGNSA in the germline V gene. The CDR3 DNA is TGTGCCAGCAAAGCGGGCCCCAGCTCCTACGAGCAGTACTTC. Residues: CASKAGPSSYEQYF.

The rearrangement joins TRBV12-3 or TRBV12-4 to TRBJ1-1; D is possibly TRBD1 (5 bases). The CDR3 contains 12 residues. V was pared by 10 bases and J by 3 bases, with 12 bases between. The CDR3 here is CATTGEDTEAFF. CDR3 bases: TGTGCCACCACGGGGGAGGACACTGAAGCTTTCTTT.

This clonotype was recorded a few times. The chain recombines TRBV18 with TRBJ2-7; maybe TRBD2 (5 bases). Trimming pared 6 bases from V and 2 bases from J, leaving 8 bases between. CDR1 and CDR2 (germline): KGHSH, LQKENI. The CDR3 sequence is 12 residues long. CDR3 sequence: CASSPGAYEQYF. Here the CDR3 DNA reads TGTGCCAGCTCCCCCGGGGCCTACGAGCAGTACTTC. Combining the CDR3 with reference TRBV18 and TRBJ2-7 gives the whole variable domain NAGVMQNPRHLVRRRGQEARLRCSPMKGHSHVYWYRQLPEEGLKFMVYLQKENIIDESGMPKERFSAEFPKEGPSILRIQQVVRGDSAAYFCASSPGAYEQYFGPGTRLTVT.

A single count supports this clonotype. The rearrangement joins TRBV5-4 to TRBJ2-7; 8 bases map to TRBD1. V was clipped by 0 bases and J by 7 bases; unmatched bases: 9. Germline CDR1 and CDR2: SGHNT and YYREEE (reference sequence). CDR3 length: 15 amino acids. For the CDR3, the DNA is TGTGCCAGCAGCTTGGCCGGACAGGGACGGAGTGAGCAGTACTTC. Translation gives CASSLAGQGRSEQYF.

This chain joins TRBV10-3 and TRBJ2-4; 8 nucleotides match TRBD2. The CDR3 is made up of 14 amino acids. J lost 0 bases, V lost 10 bases, and 5 bases had no gene match. CDR1 is ENHRY, CDR2 SYGVKD, per germline. DNA for the CDR3: TGTGCCACCGGGGGGGCGGGAGCCAAAAACATTCAGTACTTC. Translation gives CATGGAGAKNIQYF.